Listed here are 15 T cell receptor beta chains from one sample, sequenced in a study of Ad26.COV2.S vaccination and SARS-CoV-2 variants. Sequenced by immunoSEQ multiplex PCR; TCRdb stores in-frame clones only, minus some. The table records about 420,000 clones, 70% to 90% of them present only once. Treatment: some 20 received Ad26.COV2.S at low or high dose, single or two shots; about 5 received placebo; per-sample allocation not given. Specimen acquisition occurred on day 63 following the initial vaccine or placebo injection. The specimen comprised peripheral blood, sampled in a trial of Ad26.COV2.S vaccine versus placebo. The receptors originated from a person between 18 and 65 years old who received the Ad26.COV2.S COVID-19 vaccine or a placebo.

The CDR3 reads CASRVRVGSYEQYF. CDR3 nucleotide sequence: TGTGCCAGCAGGGTGAGGGTGGGCTCCTACGAGCAGTACTTC. The chain links TRBV5-8 to TRBJ2-7; weak D call: TRBD2 (5 bases). The CDR3 spans 14 residues. V dropped 5 bases and J dropped 0 bases, with 12 bases sitting between them. Germline V gives CDR1 SGHTS, CDR2 YDEGEE.

The V gene is TRBV4-1, the J gene TRBJ2-3; a possible D gene is TRBD2 (7 bases). CDR1 MGHRA and CDR2 YSYEKL come from the germline V gene. The CDR3 spans 14 residues. V was trimmed by 1 base and J by 4 bases, leaving 9 bases between them. The CDR3 DNA is TGCGCCAGCAGCCAAGCGGGGGGCTCAGATACGCAGTATTTT. It encodes CASSQAGGSDTQYF.

A single count supports this clone. J is TRBJ2-1 and V is TRBV7-9; D remains unclear. CDR1 is SEHNR and CDR2 is FQNEAQ in the germline V gene (reference sequence). V lost 1 base and J lost 0, with 4 bases in between. The CDR3 extends over 14 amino acids. The CDR3 DNA follows: TGTGCCAGCAGCTTAGGAGTCTCCTACAATGAGCAGTTCTTC. Translation: CASSLGVSYNEQFF.

The DNA of the CDR3 is TGTGCCAGCAGCGGGAATGGGGGGTGGGATTCACCCCTCCACTTT. Protein sequence: CASSGNGGWDSPLHF. V gene TRBV9 combines with J gene TRBJ1-6; possibly TRBD1 for D (5 bases). From germline, CDR1 is SGDLS and CDR2 YYNGEE. The CDR3 covers 15 residues. V shed 3 bases and J shed 8 bases, with 15 bases lying between them. Based on the CDR3 plus reference TRBV9 and TRBJ1-6, the full variable domain is DSGVTQTPKHLITATGQRVTLRCSPRSGDLSVYWYQQSLDQGLQFLIQYYNGEERAKGNILERFSAQQFPDLHSELNLSSLELGDSALYFCASSGNGGWDSPLHFGNGTRLTVT.

The chain couples TRBV27 to TRBJ2-1, with a possible D match to TRBD1 (5 bases). The germline V gene has CDR1 MNHEY and CDR2 SMNVEV (reference sequence). This CDR3 has 13 residues. V lost 8 bases and J lost 2, with 10 bases in between. CDR3 amino acids: CASERQTYNEQFF. CDR3 coding DNA: TGTGCCAGCGAACGACAGACCTACAATGAGCAGTTCTTC.

The V and J genes are TRBV7-8 and TRBJ2-2; 7 bases line up with TRBD2. This CDR3 spans 16 amino acids. From germline, CDR1 is SGHVS and CDR2 FQNEAQ. V trimming: 7 bases; J trimming: 8 bases; junction bases outside the gene matches: 16. The CDR3 nucleotides are TGTGCCAGCACCCTAATATCGACTAGCAGGTCTGGGGAGCTGTTTTTT. Translated, it gives CASTLISTSRSGELFF.

This clone was seen once. This chain links TRBV9 with TRBJ2-3; TRBD1 is a possible D gene (5 bases). The CDR3 has 13 residues. The germline V and J ends were trimmed by 5 bases and 2 bases, with 9 bases remaining between them. CDR1 is SGDLS and CDR2 is YYNGEE in the germline V gene. CDR3 region: CASRGVNTDTQYF. As DNA, the CDR3 is TGTGCCAGCAGAGGGGTAAACACAGATACGCAGTATTTT.

The chain combines TRBV28 with TRBJ2-5, with 8 bases matching TRBD1. Trimming cost V 4 bases and J 5 bases; bases outside gene matches: 12. This CDR3 region has 16 residues. CDR1 is MDHEN, CDR2 SYDVKM, per germline. The CDR3 bases are TGTGCCAGCAGTTCGACAGGGGAAGGAGCAGGGGAGACCCAGTACTTC. This gives the protein CASSSTGEGAGETQYF.

This chain connects TRBV24-1 to TRBJ2-2, with D uncertain. In germline, CDR1 is KGHDR, CDR2 SFDVKD. V was cut by 4 bases and J by 0 bases, with 5 bases left in between. This CDR3 comprises 14 residues. The CDR3 nucleotides are TGTGCCACCAGTGAGAGGACGAACACCGGGGAGCTGTTTTTT. Protein sequence: CATSERTNTGELFF.

This clone was seen only once. This chain links TRBV6-2 or TRBV6-3 with TRBJ2-6, with TRBD1 as a possible D gene (6 bases). CDR1 is MNHEY, CDR2 SVGEGT, per germline. The CDR3 extends over 16 amino acids. V lost 6 bases, J lost 0 bases, and 12 bases lay in between. The CDR3 DNA reads TGTGCCAGCAGCCATAGACAGGTCTCTGGGGCCAACGTCCTGACTTTC. This translates into CASSHRQVSGANVLTF.

The chain carries TRBV14 and TRBJ2-1; 15 bases are a match to TRBD2. CDR3 size: 19 residues. Germline lookup yields CDR1 SGHDN and CDR2 FVKESK. Trimming removed 1 base from V and 1 base from J; junction bases left unmatched: 5. CDR3 amino acids: CASSQAGLAGGRSYNEQFF. The CDR3 DNA follows: TGTGCCAGCAGCCAAGCGGGACTAGCGGGGGGCCGTTCCTACAATGAGCAGTTCTTC. The full variable domain, in which reference TRBV14 and TRBJ2-1 provide the parts outside the CDR3, is EAGVTQFPSHSVIEKGQTVTLRCDPISGHDNLYWYRRVMGKEIKFLLHFVKESKQDESGMPNNRFLAERTGGTYSTLKVQPAELEDSGVYFCASSQAGLAGGRSYNEQFFGPGTRLTVL.

This rearrangement joins TRBV19 to TRBJ2-2; D not resolved. Germline assignment: CDR1 LNHDA and CDR2 SQIVND (reference sequence). V shed 5 bases and J shed 4 bases, with 8 bases lying between them. The CDR3 has 13 residues. The CDR3 sequence: CASSVGSTGELFF. Here the CDR3 DNA reads TGTGCCAGTAGTGTGGGGTCCACCGGGGAGCTGTTTTTT.

V gene TRBV30 combines with J gene TRBJ2-3; D is unclear. V was shortened by 7 bases and J by 2 bases, with 22 bases between the two germline ends. CDR3 length equals 16 residues. Germline V gene data show CDR1 as GTSNPN and CDR2 as SVGIG (reference sequence). CDR3 protein: CAFTPQTGRITDTQYF. For the CDR3, the DNA is TGTGCCTTCACCCCCCAAACCGGACGGATCACAGATACGCAGTATTTT.

The gene calls are TRBV12-3 or TRBV12-4 and TRBJ1-5; no firm D call. There are 13 residues in the CDR3. Trimming left V 3 bases short and J 11 bases short, with 14 bases between. The CDR3 sequence is CASSLNVAGTQHF. For the CDR3, the DNA is TGTGCCAGCAGTTTGAATGTCGCGGGGACCCAGCATTTT.

V gene TRBV9 combines with J gene TRBJ2-3, with 8 bases identical to TRBD1. This CDR3 contains 17 residues. J gave up 0 bases and V 0 bases, and 6 bases lay outside the gene matches. Germline V gene sequence: CDR1 SGDLS, CDR2 YYNGEE. The CDR3 nucleotides are TGTGCCAGCAGCGTAGCAGCGACAGGGGCTAGCACAGATACGCAGTATTTT. Translated, it gives CASSVAATGASTDTQYF.